These 18 T cell receptor beta chains were sequenced from one sample in a study of blood T cell repertoires in COVID-19. Clones were sequenced by immunoSEQ multiplex PCR, and TCRdb holds only the in-frame ones, with some missing. The sample records about 310,000 clones, around nine tenths being singletons. The sequencing sample was made of peripheral blood. The source of these receptors is a man aged 50 to 59 with active or convalescent COVID-19.

The CDR3 protein is CASSSGQGASNQPQHF. In nucleotides, the CDR3 is TGTGCCAGCAGTTCTGGACAGGGGGCTAGCAATCAGCCCCAGCATTTT. This chain links TRBV28 with TRBJ1-5; 11 bases are a match to TRBD1. The CDR3 runs 16 residues. Trimming took 4 bases from V and 0 from J; bases not matched to a gene: 2. In germline, CDR1 is MDHEN, CDR2 SYDVKM. Combining the CDR3 with reference TRBV28 and TRBJ1-5 gives the whole variable domain DVKVTQSSRYLVKRTGEKVFLECVQDMDHENMFWYRQDPGLGLRLIYFSYDVKMKEKGDIPEGYSVSREKKERFSLILESASTNQTSMYLCASSSGQGASNQPQHFGDGTRLSIL.

The chain joins TRBV6-4 to TRBJ1-2; maybe TRBD1 (5 bases). Trimming stripped 0 bases from V and 9 bases from J, with 14 bases between. The CDR3 length is 14 residues. The V gene's germline CDR1 is MRHNA and CDR2 SNTAGT. The CDR3 DNA is TGTGCCAGCAGTGACTCGCCCGGCAGGGAAAGCTACACCTTC. Its translation is CASSDSPGRESYTF.

This chain connects TRBV30 to TRBJ2-1; the D gene is possibly TRBD2 (6 bases). CDR1 and CDR2 from the germline V gene are GTSNPN and SVGIG (reference sequence). The CDR3 totals 15 residues. Trimming took off 1 base at V and 0 bases at J, with 10 bases between the two ends. CDR3 in DNA: TGTGCCTGGAGTGAACTAGCTTCCTCCTACAATGAGCAGTTCTTC. Residues: CAWSELASSYNEQFF.

This clone was recorded only once. This chain connects TRBV5-4 to TRBJ2-3; 9 bases fit TRBD1. V lost 6 bases, J lost 3 bases, and 11 bases stayed unmatched. Germline CDR1 is SGHNT and CDR2 is YYREEE (reference sequence). The CDR3 extends over 16 amino acids. The CDR3 spells CASNPRQGVGTDTQYF. The CDR3 nucleotides read TGTGCCAGCAACCCGAGACAGGGGGTTGGAACAGATACGCAGTATTTT.

This clone was seen a few times. CDR3 residues: CASSLFWLAEKNTGELFF. The CDR3 nucleotides are TGTGCCAGCAGCTTATTCTGGCTAGCGGAGAAGAACACCGGGGAGCTGTTTTTT. This chain links TRBV7-9 with TRBJ2-2, with 7 bases lining up with TRBD2. This CDR3 region has 18 residues. In germline, CDR1 is SEHNR, CDR2 FQNEAQ (reference sequence). With V trimmed by 2 bases and J by 1 base, 10 bases remained unmatched.

The CDR3 bases are TGCGCCAGCAGCTTGGCGCCAGGGGGTGTTCAGCCCCAGCATTTT. This gives the protein CASSLAPGGVQPQHF. The chain is built from TRBV5-1 and TRBJ1-5; 7 bases map to TRBD1. The CDR3 is 15 residues long. Looked up from germline, CDR1 is SGHRS and CDR2 is YFSETQ. J lost 6 bases, V lost 0 bases, and 6 bases had no gene match.

The chain links TRBV24-1 to TRBJ2-5, with D maybe TRBD1 (6 bases). The CDR3 runs 15 residues. Germline CDR1 reads KGHDR; CDR2 reads SFDVKD. V shed 5 bases and J shed 3 bases, with 15 bases lying between them. CDR3 amino acids: CATSVRQVGKETQYF. For the CDR3, the DNA is TGTGCCACCAGTGTCCGACAGGTGGGGAAAGAGACCCAGTACTTC.

V and J are TRBV5-1 and TRBJ2-7; 7 bases are shared with TRBD1. This CDR3 comprises 14 residues. The V gene's germline CDR1 is SGHRS and CDR2 YFSETQ. V lost 2 bases to trimming and J lost 3 bases; unmatched junction nucleotides: 5. In DNA, the CDR3 is TGCGCCAGCAGCTTCGGCGACAGGGACTACGAGCAGTACTTC. As protein: CASSFGDRDYEQYF.

V is TRBV12-5 and J is TRBJ1-3; perhaps TRBD1 as D (6 bases). The CDR3 runs to 16 residues. Germline V gives CDR1 LGHNT, CDR2 FRNRAP. V dropped 3 bases and J dropped 0 bases, with 12 bases sitting between them. CDR3 in amino acids: CASGLGQGISGNTIYF. CDR3 bases: TGTGCTAGTGGTTTAGGGCAGGGGATCTCTGGAAACACCATATATTTT.

J is TRBJ2-1 and V is TRBV5-1; TRBD1 agrees at 7 bases. The junction had 7 bases not matched to a gene; V was cut back by 4 bases and J by 0 bases. Germline CDR1 and CDR2: SGHRS and YFSETQ. This CDR3 spans 16 amino acids. In nucleotides, the CDR3 is TGCGCCAGCAGCCGTTGGACAGGTAACTCCTACAATGAGCAGTTCTTC. Its translation is CASSRWTGNSYNEQFF.

This chain joins TRBV7-2 and TRBJ2-6, with 8 bases lining up with TRBD1. V trimming: 3 bases; J trimming: 0 bases; junction bases outside the gene matches: 4. Germline-derived CDR1 and CDR2 are SGHTA and FQGNSA. There are 17 residues in the CDR3. CDR3 region: CASSLVGQGSGANVLTF. Here the CDR3 DNA reads TGTGCCAGCAGCTTGGTAGGACAGGGCTCTGGGGCCAACGTCCTGACTTTC.

The V call is TRBV19, the J call TRBJ1-1, with 7 nucleotides matching TRBD1. V lost 3 bases, J lost 1 base, and 5 bases stayed unmatched. This CDR3 is 15 amino acids long. The germline CDR1 and CDR2 sequences are LNHDA and SQIVND (reference sequence). The CDR3 DNA reads TGTGCCAGTAGTATTAGGCAGGGGGGGAACACTGAAGCTTTCTTT. Translating gives CASSIRQGGNTEAFF.

The chain carries TRBV27 and TRBJ1-1; 7 bases line up with TRBD1. V shed 4 bases, J shed 3 bases, and the junction held 5 bases outside the gene matches. The germline V gene encodes CDR1 MNHEY and CDR2 SMNVEV (reference sequence). The CDR3 covers 14 residues. The CDR3 is CASSWSTGDTEAFF. The CDR3 coding sequence is TGTGCCAGCAGTTGGAGTACAGGGGACACTGAAGCTTTCTTT.

This clone was observed once. The chain links TRBV12-3 or TRBV12-4 to TRBJ1-2; 7 bases match TRBD1. V dropped 6 bases and J dropped 3; count of bases not matched to a gene: 4. This CDR3 is 13 amino acids long. The CDR3, as DNA: TGTGCCAGCAGGAGGGACAGCTACTATGGCTACACCTTC. As protein: CASRRDSYYGYTF.

This chain connects TRBV30 to TRBJ1-1; D possibly corresponds to TRBD1 (5 bases). The CDR3 runs to 13 residues. Trimming took 1 base from V and 4 from J, leaving 10 bases between them. Per germline, CDR1 GTSNPN and CDR2 SVGIG (reference sequence). The CDR3 coding sequence is TGTGCCTGGAGTGAACAGGAAAGCACTGAAGCTTTCTTT. It encodes CAWSEQESTEAFF.

This clone is a singleton in its sample. The chain employs TRBV2 and TRBJ2-7, with 8 bases matching TRBD2. The V gene's germline CDR1 is SNHLY and CDR2 FYNNEI. V shed 10 bases, J shed 7 bases, and the junction held 6 bases outside the gene matches. The length of the CDR3 is 11 residues. CDR3 loop: CAISLAVEQYF. Here the CDR3 DNA reads TGTGCCATCTCACTAGCGGTTGAGCAGTACTTC. The full variable domain, in which reference TRBV2 and TRBJ2-7 provide the parts outside the CDR3, is EPEVTQTPSHQVTQMGQEVILRCVPISNHLYFYWYRQILGQKVEFLVSFYNNEISEKSEIFDDQFSVERPDGSNFTLKIRSTKLEDSAMYFCAISLAVEQYFGPGTRLTVT.

The table lists this clone with a count of one. V gene TRBV5-4 combines with J gene TRBJ2-2; 9 bases match TRBD2. CDR1 and CDR2 from the germline V gene are SGHNT and YYREEE (reference sequence). V lost 0 bases to trimming and J lost 6 bases; unmatched junction nucleotides: 9. This CDR3 has 17 amino acids. The CDR3 reads CASSLGAGTSSPGELFF. Here the CDR3 DNA reads TGTGCCAGCAGCTTGGGGGCCGGGACTAGCTCCCCCGGGGAGCTGTTTTTT.

CDR3 sequence: CASSTDRGPYEQYF. Here the CDR3 DNA reads TGCGCCAGCAGCACGGACAGGGGGCCCTACGAGCAGTACTTC. The rearrangement links TRBV5-1 to TRBJ2-7; the match to TRBD1 covers 11 bases. This CDR3 comprises 14 residues. After removal of 4 bases from V and 2 bases from J, the junction contained 2 bases not matched to a gene. CDR1 and CDR2 from the germline V gene are SGHRS and YFSETQ.